The 14 T cell receptor beta chains listed next were all sequenced from one sample in a study of T cell responses to AZD1222 COVID-19 vaccine. Method: immunoSEQ multiplex PCR; TCRdb's copy keeps in-frame clones and lacks some. The sample includes roughly 120,000 clones, about 91% of them seen just once. This specimen consisted of peripheral blood, obtained on day 0 of AZD1222 vaccination. The receptors derive from an adult in good health.

V usage is TRBV10-3 and J usage is TRBJ2-3, with D possibly TRBD2 on 6 matching bases. V was trimmed by 2 bases and J by 2 bases, leaving 8 bases between them. Looked up from germline, CDR1 is ENHRY and CDR2 is SYGVKD. This CDR3 spans 14 amino acids. The CDR3 bases are TGTGCCATCAGTGAGGGGACTGCCACAGATACGCAGTATTTT. Its protein is CAISEGTATDTQYF.

J is TRBJ2-7 and V is TRBV2; 10 nucleotides match TRBD1. V shed 6 bases and J 6 bases; nucleotides not matched to a gene: 11. The germline V gene encodes CDR1 SNHLY and CDR2 FYNNEI. CDR3 length: 15 residues. CDR3 region: CASRDRGTAGIEQYF. The DNA for the CDR3 is TGTGCCAGCAGGGACAGGGGGACAGCCGGAATCGAGCAGTACTTC.

The chain joins TRBV5-1 to TRBJ2-5, with D perhaps matching TRBD1 (6 bases). This CDR3 spans 14 amino acids. CDR1 SGHRS and CDR2 YFSETQ come from the germline V gene. Trimming removed 1 base at V and 5 bases at J, with 12 bases between. This CDR3 is CASSLTWGRETQYF. The CDR3 region has the DNA TGCGCCAGCAGCTTGACTTGGGGGCGGGAGACCCAGTACTTC.

The CDR3 region has the DNA TGTGCCAGCAGTTTAATGGGCACTGAAGCTTTCTTT. Translating gives CASSLMGTEAFF. The rearrangement joins TRBV12-3 or TRBV12-4 to TRBJ1-1; no clear D gene. This CDR3 comprises 12 residues. V lost 2 bases to trimming and J lost 4 bases, with 5 bases between them.

The chain recombines TRBV6-2 or TRBV6-3 with TRBJ2-7; D is uncertain. The CDR3 is 12 residues long. Germline values: CDR1 MNHEY, CDR2 SVGEGT. The V end lost 0 bases, the J end lost 5 bases, and 5 bases lay between the germline ends. The DNA for the CDR3 is TGTGCCAGCAGTTACTCAGTTAACGAGCAGTACTTC. It codes for CASSYSVNEQYF.

This clone came up once. V usage is TRBV3-1 (or the pseudogene TRBV3-2) and J usage is TRBJ2-6, with D possibly matching TRBD2 (6 bases). The germline V and J ends were trimmed by 4 bases and 1 base, with 14 bases remaining between them. The germline V gene encodes CDR1 LGHDT and CDR2 YNNKEL (reference sequence). The CDR3 runs to 17 residues. In DNA, the CDR3 is TGTGCCAGCAGCCCCCCGGAAGGAGGGTCTGGGGCCAACGTCCTGACTTTC. This encodes CASSPPEGGSGANVLTF.

V gene TRBV6-5 combines with J gene TRBJ2-7; D unresolved. CDR1 and CDR2 (germline): MNHEY, SVGAGI. The CDR3 is 15 amino acids. The germline V and J ends were trimmed by 4 bases and 3 bases, with 16 bases remaining between them. CDR3 DNA: TGTGCCAGCAGTTCCCCCCGGCTGGGCTACTACGAGCAGTACTTC. It yields the protein CASSSPRLGYYEQYF.

This clone was observed once. The V and J genes are TRBV13 and TRBJ2-7; no firm D call. The CDR3 has 14 amino acids. Germline-derived CDR1 and CDR2 are PRHDT and FYEKMQ (reference sequence). V shed 0 bases and J shed 0 bases, with 6 bases lying between them. The CDR3 region is CASSLGQISYEQYF. The CDR3 nucleotides read TGTGCCAGCAGCTTAGGACAGATCTCCTACGAGCAGTACTTC.

V usage is TRBV24-1 and J usage is TRBJ1-1, with TRBD1 as a possible D gene (5 bases). The CDR3 consists of 11 residues. Trimming pared 9 bases from V and 7 bases from J, leaving 11 bases between. The germline V gene encodes CDR1 KGHDR and CDR2 SFDVKD. CDR3 region: CATAGRGEAFF. The CDR3, as DNA: TGTGCCACCGCGGGACGGGGTGAAGCTTTCTTT.

The V call is TRBV7-8, the J call TRBJ1-5; 9 bases map to TRBD1. CDR3 length: 15 residues. Germline V gives CDR1 SGHVS, CDR2 FQNEAQ. V gave up 5 bases and J gave up 3 bases; unmatched junction bases: 5. The CDR3 sequence is CASSPGTGNNQPQHF. CDR3 coding DNA: TGTGCCAGCAGCCCCGGGACAGGGAACAATCAGCCCCAGCATTTT.

The chain is built from TRBV5-5 and TRBJ1-2; D ambiguous. Germline CDR1 reads SGHKS; CDR2 reads YYEKEE (reference sequence). There are 15 residues in the CDR3. The ends were cut back, 0 bases at V and 4 bases at J, with 13 bases in the middle. CDR3 in DNA: TGTGCCAGCAGCTTGGGGAGCTCTGGAGGCTATGGCTACACCTTC. Protein sequence: CASSLGSSGGYGYTF.

This chain connects TRBV6-5 to TRBJ2-7; a possible D gene is TRBD2 (6 bases). Trimming removed 6 bases at V and 2 bases at J, with 17 bases between. CDR1 is MNHEY, CDR2 SVGAGI, per germline. The CDR3 sequence is 15 residues long. The CDR3 sequence: CASSRTGTLTYEQYF. The CDR3 DNA sequence: TGTGCCAGCAGCCGAACCGGGACTTTGACCTACGAGCAGTACTTC.

The chain recombines TRBV2 with TRBJ2-1; the D gene is possibly TRBD2 (5 bases). Per the germline V gene, CDR1 is SNHLY and CDR2 is FYNNEI. The CDR3 consists of 15 residues. V lost 1 base, J lost 7 bases, and 14 bases lay in between. The CDR3 spells CASSEGGLGMNEQFF. CDR3 bases: TGTGCCAGCAGTGAAGGCGGGCTAGGTATGAATGAGCAGTTCTTC.

This clone was picked up one time. V and J are TRBV12-3 or TRBV12-4 and TRBJ1-5; D is perhaps TRBD1 (5 bases). V lost 3 bases and J 10 bases, leaving 13 bases between the germline ends. The CDR3 has 13 amino acids. CDR3 DNA: TGTGCCAGCAGTTTCGGTATGAGGGGCCCCCAGCATTTT. Its translation: CASSFGMRGPQHF.